This entry features one T cell receptor beta chain sequence. These data come from a study of blood T cells in healthy people across ages. The CDR3 totals 15 residues. The germline V and J ends were trimmed by 3 bases and 7 bases, with 13 bases remaining between them. Germline V gene lookup returns CDR1 MDHEN and CDR2 SYDVKM. It was with a sample-barcoded 5' primer and a J-beta primer mix that a second PCR of roughly 7 to 12 cycles was run. TCRdb re-called the 5' RACE reads with MiXCR, one entry per CDR3 protein. The sample includes about 1.4 million distinct CDR3 sequences, roughly 64% of them seen just once.

Sequencing was done on a sample of blood. J is TRBJ1-6 and V is TRBV28; no clear D gene. This sequence originates from a man between 18 and 35 years old in good health. In DNA, the CDR3 is TGTGCCAGCAGTTTCCGGGTCAGGAGAAATTCACCCCTCCACTTT. Translated, it gives CASSFRVRRNSPLHF.